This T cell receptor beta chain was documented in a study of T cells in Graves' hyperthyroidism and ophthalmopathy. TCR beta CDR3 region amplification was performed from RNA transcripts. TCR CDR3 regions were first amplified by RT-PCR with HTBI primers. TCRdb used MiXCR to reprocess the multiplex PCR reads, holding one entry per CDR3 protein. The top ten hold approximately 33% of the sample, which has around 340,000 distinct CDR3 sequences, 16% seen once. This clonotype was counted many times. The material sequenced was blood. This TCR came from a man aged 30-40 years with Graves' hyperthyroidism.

In DNA, the CDR3 is TGCGCCAGCAGCCCCGGACCTCGACACAATGAGCAGTTCTTC. Protein sequence: CASSPGPRHNEQFF. The V and J genes are TRBV5-1 and TRBJ2-1, with no clear D. CDR1 and CDR2 from the germline V gene are SGHRS and YFSETQ. The CDR3 is made up of 14 amino acids. V shed 4 bases and J shed 5 bases, with 13 bases lying between them.